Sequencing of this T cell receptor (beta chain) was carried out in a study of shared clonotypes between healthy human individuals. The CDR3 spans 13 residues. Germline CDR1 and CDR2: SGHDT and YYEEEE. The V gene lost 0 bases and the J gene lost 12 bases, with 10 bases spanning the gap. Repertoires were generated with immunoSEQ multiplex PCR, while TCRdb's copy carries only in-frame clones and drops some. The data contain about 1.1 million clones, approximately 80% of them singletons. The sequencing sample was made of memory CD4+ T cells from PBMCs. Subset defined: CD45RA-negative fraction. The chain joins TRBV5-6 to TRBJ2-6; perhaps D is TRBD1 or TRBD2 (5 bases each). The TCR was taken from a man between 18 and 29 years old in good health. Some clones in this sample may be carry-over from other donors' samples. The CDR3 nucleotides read TGTGCCAGCAGCTTGGCCGGGACCCTCGTCCTGACTTTC. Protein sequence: CASSLAGTLVLTF. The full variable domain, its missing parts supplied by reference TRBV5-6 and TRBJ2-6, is DAGVTQSPTHLIKTRGQQVTLRCSPKSGHDTVSWYQQALGQGPQFIFQYYEEEERQRGNFPDRFSGHQFPNYSSELNVNALLLGDSALYLCASSLAGTLVLTFGAGSRLTVL.